The 30 T cell receptor beta chains listed next were all sequenced from one sample in a study of T cells in women clearing cervical HPV infection. The assay was immunoSEQ multiplex PCR, and TCRdb's table has in-frame clones only and misses some. This repertoire includes under 40,000 clones. Sequenced input: blood buffy coat. The source of these receptors is a woman between 18 and 69 years old with a cervical HPV16 infection that either progressed to CIN3+ or cleared (not recorded which).

As concerns this clone: The missing CDR3 end, 3 residues past where the read stops, is filled in from the germline J gene. The genes are TRBV30 and TRBJ1-2; 8 bases are shared with TRBD1. Germline V gene data show CDR1 as GTSNPN and CDR2 as SVGIG (reference sequence). The CDR3 extends over 11 amino acids. V dropped 7 bases and J dropped 2; count of bases not matched to a gene: 0. CDR3 DNA (partial): TGTGCCTCAGGGGGCAACTATGGC. The encoded protein is CASGGNYG. In full, the CDR3 reads CASGGNYGYTF.

Regarding this clone: Sequencing ends 3 residues short of the CDR3 end; the germline J gene provides the rest. The chain combines TRBV14 with TRBJ1-1; D remains unclear. Between the trimmed V and J ends, which lost 1 base and 6 bases, there was a span of 18 bases. Per germline, CDR1 SGHDN and CDR2 FVKESK. This CDR3 is 16 amino acids long. CDR3 bases read: TGTGCCAGCAGCCAAGGTGAGAAGGGCTTCAAGGCTGAA. As protein: CASSQGEKGFKAE. The entire CDR3 sequence reads CASSQGEKGFKAEAFF.

As regards this clone: Sequencing ends 3 residues short of the CDR3 end; the germline J gene provides the rest. The rearrangement uses TRBV5-1 and TRBJ2-7, with 9 nucleotides matching TRBD2. Trimming cost V 0 bases and J 3 bases; bases outside gene matches: 10. The germline V gene encodes CDR1 SGHRS and CDR2 YFSETQ. This CDR3 contains 17 residues. CDR3 bases read: TGCGCCAGCAGCTTGGAATTTTCGCCTAGCGGGGTCTACGAG. It yields the protein CASSLEFSPSGVYE. From start to end, the CDR3 is CASSLEFSPSGVYEQYF.

A note on this clone: The read terminates 3 residues before the CDR3 end, so the remaining end is supplied by the germline J gene. The chain employs TRBV30 and TRBJ1-1, with D hard to call. The CDR3 totals 12 residues. Germline assignment: CDR1 GTSNPN and CDR2 SVGIG (reference sequence). The V end was cut by 3 bases, the J end by 2 bases, with 7 bases between. CDR3 residues: CAWRLQNTEAFF. The CDR3 bases that were read are TGTGCCTGGAGACTCCAAAACACTGAA.

Worth noting for this clone: A junction boundary mismatches the germline segment, possibly from a read error. The CDR3 is cut off 3 residues early in the read; its end comes from the germline J gene. The same CDR3 arises from other DNA sequences in this sample as well. This rearrangement joins TRBV5-4 to TRBJ1-3, with 8 positions matching TRBD1. Germline values: CDR1 SGHNT, CDR2 YYREEE (reference sequence). This CDR3 comprises 16 residues. The sequenced CDR3 bases are TGTGCCAGCAGCTTGGACAGGGGGAGCTCTGGAAACACA. It specifies CASSLDRGSSGNT. The CDR3, in full, reads CASSLDRGSSGNTIYF.

Turning to this clone: The sequence runs out 3 residues before the end of the CDR3; the remainder is reconstructed from the germline J gene. This chain connects TRBV18 to TRBJ2-1; 12 positions agree with TRBD2. V shed 4 bases and J 6 bases; nucleotides not matched to a gene: 4. The CDR3 is 15 amino acids. The germline CDR1 and CDR2 sequences are KGHSH and LQKENI. The CDR3 bases that were read are TGTGCCAGCTCACGGACTAGCGGGGCGAGCAATGAG. It specifies CASSRTSGASNE. Given in full, the CDR3 is CASSRTSGASNEQFF.

Regarding this clone: The CDR3 end lies 3 residues beyond the end of the read and is filled in from the germline J gene. The V call is TRBV19, the J call TRBJ1-2, with a possible D match to TRBD1 (5 bases). The V gene lost 6 bases and the J gene lost 4 bases, with 15 bases spanning the gap. Germline CDR1 and CDR2: LNHDA and SQIVND (reference sequence). CDR3 length: 14 residues. CDR3 in amino acids: CASRMGGLAYGYTF. CDR3 DNA, as far as it was read: TGTGCCAGTAGGATGGGGGGTTTGGCCTATGGC.

Of note for this clone: The CDR3 end falls 3 residues outside the read, so it is completed with the germline J gene. The V gene is TRBV29-1, the J gene TRBJ1-1, with D perhaps TRBD1 (6 bases). The CDR3 length is 12 residues. Germline V gives CDR1 SQVTM, CDR2 ANQGSEA. Incomplete CDR3 DNA: TGCAGCGTTGTCACAGGGAGAGGTTCG. Translated: CSVVTGRGS. The CDR3 in full is CSVVTGRGSAFF.

As concerns this clone: Read sequence stops 3 residues before the CDR3 end, and the germline J gene provides the missing end. This chain links TRBV30 with TRBJ2-1; D is uncertain. The CDR3 has 11 amino acids. V was shortened by 4 bases and J by 7 bases, with 8 bases between the two germline ends. Germline assignment: CDR1 GTSNPN and CDR2 SVGIG (reference sequence). CDR3 sequence: CAWKPGNEQFF. CDR3 bases read: TGTGCCTGGAAACCCGGGAATGAG.

In the case of this clone: The read falls 3 residues short of the CDR3 end, and the missing part is taken from the germline J gene. The V and J genes are TRBV7-6 and TRBJ1-5; D is possibly TRBD1 (5 bases). The V end lost 4 bases, the J end lost 6 bases, and 10 bases lay between the germline ends. CDR1 is SGHVS and CDR2 is FNYEAQ in the germline V gene. The CDR3 consists of 13 residues. CDR3 amino acids: CASSSARGQPQHF. Incomplete CDR3 DNA: TGTGCCAGCAGCTCGGCAAGGGGTCAGCCC.

Details on this clone: The read ends 3 residues early relative to the CDR3; the germline J gene fills the gap. This chain connects TRBV20-1 to TRBJ1-6; a possible D gene is TRBD1 (6 bases). Trimming shortened V by 3 bases and J by 9 bases, and 12 bases separated the two germline ends. There are 13 residues in the CDR3. Germline V gene lookup returns CDR1 DFQATT and CDR2 SNEGSKA (reference sequence). The CDR3 protein is CSASGGLGSPLHF. Incomplete CDR3 DNA: TGCAGTGCTAGTGGGGGCTTAGGTTCACCC.

The CDR3 loop is CASSLEGIYGYTF. The covered CDR3 bases are TGCGCCAGCAGCTTGGAGGGGATCTATGGC. V is TRBV5-1 and J is TRBJ1-2; D might be TRBD1 (5 bases). The CDR3 is cut off 3 residues early in the read; its end comes from the germline J gene. The CDR3 has 13 residues. Germline V gene lookup returns CDR1 SGHRS and CDR2 YFSETQ. Deletions cut 0 bases from V and 4 bases from J, with 7 bases between. Variable domain in full (rest from reference TRBV5-1 and TRBJ1-2): KAGVTQTPRYLIKTRGQQVTLSCSPISGHRSVSWYQQTPGQGLQFLFEYFSETQRNKGNFPGRFSGRQFSNSRSEMNVSTLELGDSALYLCASSLEGIYGYTFGSGTRLTVV.

A remark on this clone: Read sequence stops 3 residues before the CDR3 end, and the germline J gene provides the missing end. The chain links TRBV6-1 to TRBJ2-4; D not certain. The germline V gene has CDR1 MNHNS and CDR2 SASEGT. Trimming shortened V by 2 bases and J by 6 bases, and 17 bases separated the two germline ends. This CDR3 is built from 16 residues. The sequenced part of the CDR3 DNA is TGTGCCAGCAGTGAAAATAAAAACAGACCTGTAAACATT. Translated: CASSENKNRPVNI. The complete CDR3 protein is CASSENKNRPVNIQYF.

On this clone: Read coverage stops 3 residues before the CDR3 terminus; the germline J gene supplies the remainder. The chain carries TRBV7-9 and TRBJ1-2; unclear D gene. The CDR3 consists of 11 residues. Trimming stripped 7 bases from V and 7 bases from J, with 10 bases between. From germline, CDR1 is SEHNR and CDR2 FQNEAQ (reference sequence). The CDR3 loop reads CASTTAGGYTF. CDR3 DNA (partial): TGTGCCAGCACCACCGCGGGTGGC. Combining the CDR3 with reference TRBV7-9 and TRBJ1-2 gives the whole variable domain DTGVSQNPRHKITKRGQNVTFRCDPISEHNRLYWYRQTLGQGPEFLTYFQNEAQLEKSRLLSDRFSAERPKGSFSTLEIQRTEQGDSAMYLCASTTAGGYTFGSGTRLTVV.

As regards this clone: The CDR3 goes on 3 residues after the read ends, and that part is filled in from the germline J gene. This sequence joins TRBV5-5 and TRBJ2-3; TRBD1 agrees at 7 bases. Germline trimming cut 2 bases from V and 4 bases from J; bases unmatched to any gene: 7. CDR3 size: 15 residues. Germline V gene sequence: CDR1 SGHKS, CDR2 YYEKEE (reference sequence). The CDR3 here is CASSFSDREADTQYF. The DNA read from the CDR3 is TGTGCCAGCAGCTTCTCCGACAGGGAAGCAGATACG.

Regarding this clone: Coverage ceases 3 residues before the CDR3 finishes, and the germline J gene fills in the end. The V call is TRBV4-1, the J call TRBJ2-3; 8 nucleotides line up with TRBD2. The ends lost 4 bases at V and 7 bases at J; junction bases unmatched: 10. This CDR3 spans 15 amino acids. The germline V gene has CDR1 MGHRA and CDR2 YSYEKL. The CDR3 spells CASSPLSGGLYTQYF. CDR3 DNA, as far as it was read: TGCGCCAGCAGCCCACTAAGCGGGGGACTATATACG.

Turning to this clone: The CDR3 extends 3 residues past the end of the read, so its final part is completed from the germline J gene. This chain connects TRBV7-9 to TRBJ2-1; 7 nucleotides align to TRBD2. After removal of 2 bases from V and 8 bases from J, the junction contained 9 bases not matched to a gene. CDR3 size: 15 residues. Germline CDR1 is SEHNR and CDR2 is FQNEAQ (reference sequence). Incomplete CDR3 DNA: TGTGCCAGCAGCTTACTGCGGGAGAGAAGGGATGAG. Its protein is CASSLLRERRDE. The entire CDR3 is CASSLLRERRDEQFF. Drawing the rest from reference TRBV7-9 and TRBJ2-1, the complete variable domain is DTGVSQNPRHKITKRGQNVTFRCDPISEHNRLYWYRQTLGQGPEFLTYFQNEAQLEKSRLLSDRFSAERPKGSFSTLEIQRTEQGDSAMYLCASSLLRERRDEQFFGPGTRLTVL.

Points on this clone: The read gets to within 3 residues of the CDR3 end, and the germline J gene fills in the rest. The chain links TRBV5-1 to TRBJ2-2; 9 positions match TRBD1. The V gene end was trimmed by 0 bases and the J gene end by 3 bases; junction bases not matched to a gene: 3. The CDR3 runs to 16 residues. Germline assignment: CDR1 SGHRS and CDR2 YFSETQ. The chain's CDR3 is CASSLGTGGYTGELFF. Partial CDR3 DNA: TGCGCCAGCAGCTTGGGAACAGGGGGCTACACCGGGGAG.

To note about this clone: Other DNA sequences of this sample code for an identical CDR3. This CDR3 is CASSQTSGAYNEQFF. The CDR3 bases that were read are TGTGCCAGCAGCCAGACGAGCGGGGCGTACAATGAG. This chain links TRBV11-2 with TRBJ2-1, with 7 positions matching TRBD2. Read sequence stops 3 residues before the CDR3 end, and the germline J gene provides the missing end. V was pared by 5 bases and J by 4 bases, with 8 bases of the junction left unmatched. The CDR3 is 15 residues long. CDR1 is SGHAT, CDR2 FQNNGV, per germline.

With respect to this clone: The read ends 3 residues early relative to the CDR3; the germline J gene fills the gap. This chain connects TRBV30 to TRBJ2-7; the match to TRBD2 covers 11 bases. V was clipped by 4 bases and J by 0 bases; unmatched bases: 17. Germline-derived CDR1 and CDR2 are GTSNPN and SVGIG (reference sequence). This CDR3 is built from 19 residues. The part of the CDR3 DNA that was read is TGTGCCTGGACCCCTCCGCCCGGGCTAGCGGGAGGCAGCTCCTACGAG. Its protein is CAWTPPPGLAGGSSYE. The whole CDR3 region reads CAWTPPPGLAGGSSYEQYF.

To note about this clone: The CDR3 extends 3 residues past the end of the read, so its final part is completed from the germline J gene. The chain uses TRBV2 and TRBJ2-5, with 9 nucleotides matching TRBD2. V trimming: 0 bases; J trimming: 1 base; junction bases outside the gene matches: 3. Germline V gene data show CDR1 as SNHLY and CDR2 as FYNNEI. The CDR3 is made up of 16 amino acids. The CDR3 reads CASSEAQAGGQETQYF. The sequenced part of the CDR3 DNA is TGTGCCAGCAGTGAAGCGCAAGCGGGGGGCCAAGAGACC.

With regard to this clone: Read sequence stops 3 residues before the CDR3 end, and the germline J gene provides the missing end. The V and J genes are TRBV5-1 and TRBJ1-6; unclear D gene. The CDR3 totals 14 residues. V was shortened by 4 bases and J by 5 bases, with 10 bases between the two germline ends. CDR1 is SGHRS, CDR2 YFSETQ, per germline. This CDR3 reads CASSRAPNNSPLHF. The CDR3 DNA, read in part, is TGCGCCAGCAGCAGGGCGCCTAATAATTCACCC.

Concerning this clone: The DNA ends 3 residues before the CDR3 does, and the rest of the CDR3 is filled in from the germline J gene. This chain links TRBV7-2 with TRBJ1-5; maybe TRBD1 (6 bases). The CDR3 runs 13 residues. The germline CDR1 and CDR2 sequences are SGHTA and FQGNSA. Trimming left V 3 bases short and J 6 bases short, with 9 bases between. CDR3 sequence: CASSFQGSQPQHF. Incomplete CDR3 DNA: TGTGCCAGCAGCTTTCAGGGGAGTCAGCCC. Full variable domain (missing parts from reference TRBV7-2 and TRBJ1-5): GAGVSQSPSNKVTEKGKDVELRCDPISGHTALYWYRQSLGQGLEFLIYFQGNSAPDKSGLPSDRFSAERTGGSVSTLTIQRTQQEDSAVYLCASSFQGSQPQHFGDGTRLSIL.

This clone ranks as medium-sized in terms of frequency. The read ends 3 residues shy of where the CDR3 ends; the end is completed using the germline J gene. The V gene is TRBV7-9, the J gene TRBJ2-1, with D hard to call. V lost 7 bases to trimming and J lost 3 bases, with 16 bases between them. This CDR3 is 15 amino acids long. Germline assignment: CDR1 SEHNR and CDR2 FQNEAQ (reference sequence). The CDR3 sequence is CASTTSRSYYNEQFF. The sequenced CDR3 bases are TGTGCCAGCACCACATCCAGGAGCTACTACAATGAG.

The CDR3 region is CASREGTTYNSPLHF. The part of the CDR3 DNA that was read is TGTGCCAGCAGGGAGGGCACAACCTATAATTCACCC. The chain is built from TRBV2 and TRBJ1-6, with D uncertain. The sequence runs out 3 residues before the end of the CDR3; the remainder is reconstructed from the germline J gene. V was cut by 6 bases and J by 2 bases, with 11 bases left in between. The germline CDR1 and CDR2 sequences are SNHLY and FYNNEI. The CDR3 consists of 15 residues.

A note on this clone: The read ends 3 residues before the CDR3 terminus; that terminus is restored from the germline J gene. The genes are TRBV18 and TRBJ2-7; the match to TRBD2 covers 7 bases. The V segment lost 3 bases and the J segment 5 bases; nucleotides outside the gene matches: 7. CDR3 size: 14 residues. Germline assignment: CDR1 KGHSH and CDR2 LQKENI. The DNA read from the CDR3 is TGTGCCAGCTCACCTGCCCTTGGGGGGGACGAG. It specifies CASSPALGGDE. The CDR3 reads in full as CASSPALGGDEQYF.

To note about this clone: The read ends 3 residues early relative to the CDR3; the germline J gene fills the gap. The chain uses TRBV7-2 and TRBJ1-2; 9 bases are a match to TRBD1. V gave up 2 bases and J gave up 5 bases; unmatched junction bases: 3. CDR3 length equals 14 residues. In germline, CDR1 is SGHTA, CDR2 FQGNSA. The chain's CDR3 is CASSLSGQGYGYTF. The CDR3 bases that were read are TGTGCCAGCAGCTTATCCGGACAGGGGTATGGC.

The sequenced part of the CDR3 DNA is TGTGCCAGCAGGAATACACGTACCGCTTCCTACGAG. Protein: CASRNTRTASYE. The CDR3 reads in full as CASRNTRTASYEQYF. This chain connects TRBV7-9 to TRBJ2-7; D is unresolved. From the germline J gene comes the end of the CDR3, since the read stops 3 residues before it. Germline V gene data show CDR1 as SEHNR and CDR2 as FQNEAQ (reference sequence). The V gene lost 6 bases and the J gene lost 1 base, with 16 bases spanning the gap. The CDR3 has 15 residues.

Comment on this clone: The DNA ends 3 residues before the CDR3 does, and the rest of the CDR3 is filled in from the germline J gene. The chain couples TRBV6-1 to TRBJ1-2; D remains unclear. This CDR3 is built from 12 residues. V was cut by 4 bases and J by 5 bases, with 8 bases left in between. Germline loops: CDR1 MNHNS, CDR2 SASEGT. Partial CDR3 DNA: TGTGCCAGCAGTGTTGCCCAGTATGGC. Translated, it gives CASSVAQYG. The whole CDR3 region reads CASSVAQYGYTF.

A word on this clone: Sequencing ends 3 residues short of the CDR3 end; the germline J gene provides the rest. The V and J genes are TRBV30 and TRBJ2-7; no clear D. V was shortened by 2 bases and J by 1 base, with 6 bases between the two germline ends. The CDR3 length is 12 residues. CDR1 is GTSNPN and CDR2 is SVGIG in the germline V gene (reference sequence). The CDR3 spells CAWSFGSYEQYF. CDR3 bases read: TGTGCCTGGAGTTTCGGGTCCTACGAG.